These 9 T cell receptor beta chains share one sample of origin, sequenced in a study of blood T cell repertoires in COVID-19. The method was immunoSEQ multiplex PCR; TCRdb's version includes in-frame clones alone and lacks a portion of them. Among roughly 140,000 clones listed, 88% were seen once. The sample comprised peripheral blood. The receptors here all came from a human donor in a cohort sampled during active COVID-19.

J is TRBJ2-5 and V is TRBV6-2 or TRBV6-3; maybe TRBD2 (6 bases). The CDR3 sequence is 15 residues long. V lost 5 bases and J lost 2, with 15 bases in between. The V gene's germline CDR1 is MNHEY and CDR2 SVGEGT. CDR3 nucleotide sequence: TGTGCCAGCAGTAGAGGACTACTTATACAAGAGACCCAGTACTTC. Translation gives CASSRGLLIQETQYF.

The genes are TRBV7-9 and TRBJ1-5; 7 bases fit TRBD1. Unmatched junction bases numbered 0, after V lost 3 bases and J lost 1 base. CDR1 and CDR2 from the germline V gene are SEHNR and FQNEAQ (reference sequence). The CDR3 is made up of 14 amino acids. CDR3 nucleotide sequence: TGTGCCAGCAGCTTGGGACAGAGCAATCAGCCCCAGCATTTT. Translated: CASSLGQSNQPQHF.

The CDR3 loop reads CASGTYLGPGDGDTQYF. The CDR3 nucleotides are TGTGCTAGTGGTACTTACTTGGGCCCGGGGGATGGAGATACGCAGTATTTT. V is TRBV12-5 and J is TRBJ2-3, with D possibly being TRBD2 (6 bases). Trimming removed 5 bases at V and 5 bases at J, with 23 bases between. This CDR3 spans 17 amino acids. The V gene's germline CDR1 is LGHNT and CDR2 FRNRAP.

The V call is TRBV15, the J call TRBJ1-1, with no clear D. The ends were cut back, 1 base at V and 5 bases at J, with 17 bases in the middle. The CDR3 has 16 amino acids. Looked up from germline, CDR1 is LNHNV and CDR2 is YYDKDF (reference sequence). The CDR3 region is CATSRGGGQTGTEAFF. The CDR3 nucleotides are TGTGCCACCAGCAGAGGGGGAGGGCAAACGGGAACTGAAGCTTTCTTT.

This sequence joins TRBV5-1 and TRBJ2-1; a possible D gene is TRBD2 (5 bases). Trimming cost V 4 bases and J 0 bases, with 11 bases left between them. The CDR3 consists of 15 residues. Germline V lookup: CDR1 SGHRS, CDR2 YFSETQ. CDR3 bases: TGCGCCAGCAGCCAAACCGGGAACTCCTACAATGAGCAGTTCTTC. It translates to CASSQTGNSYNEQFF.

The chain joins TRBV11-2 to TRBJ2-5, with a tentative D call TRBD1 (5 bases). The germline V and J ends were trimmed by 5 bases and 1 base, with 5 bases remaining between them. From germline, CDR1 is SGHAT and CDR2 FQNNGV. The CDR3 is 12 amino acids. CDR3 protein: CASSGAQETQYF. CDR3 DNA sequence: TGTGCCAGCAGCGGGGCCCAAGAGACCCAGTACTTC. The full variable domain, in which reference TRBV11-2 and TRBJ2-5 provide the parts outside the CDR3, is EAGVAQSPRYKIIEKRQSVAFWCNPISGHATLYWYQQILGQGPKLLIQFQNNGVVDDSQLPKDRFSAERLKGVDSTLKIQPAKLEDSAVYLCASSGAQETQYFGPGTRLLVL.

DNA for the CDR3: TGCGCCAGCAGCTTTAGCGGGAGGAGGATGGAGACCCAGTACTTC. Translating gives CASSFSGRRMETQYF. The V and J genes are TRBV5-1 and TRBJ2-5; 10 bases are a match to TRBD2. The V gene end was trimmed by 2 bases and the J gene end by 5 bases; junction bases not matched to a gene: 6. The CDR3 contains 15 residues. Looked up from germline, CDR1 is SGHRS and CDR2 is YFSETQ.

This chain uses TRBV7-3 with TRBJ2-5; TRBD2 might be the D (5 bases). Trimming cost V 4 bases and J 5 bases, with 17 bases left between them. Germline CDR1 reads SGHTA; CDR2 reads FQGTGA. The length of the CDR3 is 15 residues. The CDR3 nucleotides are TGTGCCAGCAGCTCCCAAGAGGGTATTTTGGAGACCCAGTACTTC. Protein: CASSSQEGILETQYF.

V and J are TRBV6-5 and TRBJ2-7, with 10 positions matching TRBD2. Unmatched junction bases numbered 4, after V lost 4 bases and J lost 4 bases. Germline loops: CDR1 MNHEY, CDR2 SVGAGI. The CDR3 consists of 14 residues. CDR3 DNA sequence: TGTGCCAGCAGTTTGTCTAGCGGGAGATACGAGCAGTACTTC. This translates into CASSLSSGRYEQYF.